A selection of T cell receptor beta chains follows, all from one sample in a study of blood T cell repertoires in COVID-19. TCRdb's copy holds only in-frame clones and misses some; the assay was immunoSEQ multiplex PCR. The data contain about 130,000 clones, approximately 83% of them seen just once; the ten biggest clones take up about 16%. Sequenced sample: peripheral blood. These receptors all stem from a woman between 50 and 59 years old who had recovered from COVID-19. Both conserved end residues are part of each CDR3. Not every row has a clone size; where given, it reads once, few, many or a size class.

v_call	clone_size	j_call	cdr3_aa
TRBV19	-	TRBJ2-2	CASSRDGRFTGELFF
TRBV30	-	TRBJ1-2	CAWSQGARGYTF
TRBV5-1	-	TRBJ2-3	CASSTRGPTKSSSTDTQYF
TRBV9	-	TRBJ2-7	CASSLGMGASEQYF
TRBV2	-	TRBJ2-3	CAKPLGLAAKDTQYF
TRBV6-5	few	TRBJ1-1	CASRHDRGLGTEAFF
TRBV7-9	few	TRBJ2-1	CASSPLRGLAILNEQFF
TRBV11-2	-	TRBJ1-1	CASSLETGLNTEAFF
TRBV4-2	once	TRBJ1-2	CASSQPTENGYTF
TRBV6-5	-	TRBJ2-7	CASSPSYEQYF
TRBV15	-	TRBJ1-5	CATSNLRVYSNQPQHF
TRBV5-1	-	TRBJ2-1	CASSLGTSADEQFF
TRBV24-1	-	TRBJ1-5	CATSEGQGGGQPQHF
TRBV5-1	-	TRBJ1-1	CASSWGDREKWNTEAFF
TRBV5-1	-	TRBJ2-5	CASSLGQYQETQYF
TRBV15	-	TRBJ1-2	CATSRDPQNSYGYTF
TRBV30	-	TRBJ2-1	CAWSEGLAGVIEQFF
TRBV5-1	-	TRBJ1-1	CASRPEGARTEAFF
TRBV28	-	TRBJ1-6	CASSLWGGVSPLHF
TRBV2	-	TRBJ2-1	CASSSGGVSYNEQFF
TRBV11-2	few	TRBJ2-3	CASSLVSADTQYF
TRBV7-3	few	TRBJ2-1	CASSRLAGELNEQFF
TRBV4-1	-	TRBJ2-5	CASSQTLAQETQYF
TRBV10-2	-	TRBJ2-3	CASRDGGAGTDTQYF
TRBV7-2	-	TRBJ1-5	CASSLDFSRPQHF
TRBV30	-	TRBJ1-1	CAWSSGLGNTEAFF
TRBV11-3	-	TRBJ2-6	CASSLSYSGANVLTF
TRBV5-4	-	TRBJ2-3	CASKGSGVLDTQYF
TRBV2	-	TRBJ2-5	CASSAGDREVETQYF
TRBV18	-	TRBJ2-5	CASSRGLHQETQYF
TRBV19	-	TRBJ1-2	CASSTHRGQTYGYTF
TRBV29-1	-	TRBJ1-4	CSVDGGSEKLFF
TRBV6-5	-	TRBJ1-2	CAASGMGYGYTF
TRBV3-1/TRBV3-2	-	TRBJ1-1	CASSPTVYTEAFF
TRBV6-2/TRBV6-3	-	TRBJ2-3	CASSYLGSGTDTQYF
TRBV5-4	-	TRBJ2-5	CASSRRGLETQYF
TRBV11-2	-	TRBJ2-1	CASSSQGYNLEQFF
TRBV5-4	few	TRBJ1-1	CASSLGGDTEAFF
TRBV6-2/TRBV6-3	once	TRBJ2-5	CASSYSSVRETQYF
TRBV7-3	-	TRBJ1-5	CASSLREGQPQHF
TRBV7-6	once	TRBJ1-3	CASSSGQGISGNTIYF
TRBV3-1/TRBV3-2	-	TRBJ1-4	CASSQSGQPNEKLFF
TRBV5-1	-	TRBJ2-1	CASRAGGHNEQFF
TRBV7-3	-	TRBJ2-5	CASSPLGRAQETQYF
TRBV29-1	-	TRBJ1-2	CSVVPPGQGDVFNYGYTF
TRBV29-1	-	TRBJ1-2	CSVESQGATSTYGYTF